Listed here are 30 T cell receptor beta chains from one sample, sequenced in a study of blood T cell repertoires in COVID-19. Sequencing used immunoSEQ multiplex PCR; TCRdb keeps in-frame clones, though not all of them. The data hold tens of thousands of clones, with more than 75% observed a single time. Sequencing was done on a sample of peripheral blood. The receptors originated from a man in his fifties or sixties with COVID-19, enrolled during active disease.

This clone was seen more than once but under ten times. This sequence joins TRBV29-1 and TRBJ2-6; no clear D gene. Germline V gene lookup returns CDR1 SQVTM and CDR2 ANQGSEA. Trimming took off 8 bases at V and 2 bases at J, with 25 bases between the two ends. CDR3 length equals 18 residues. CDR3 sequence: CSPHPGLQRSTGANVLTF. Here the CDR3 DNA reads TGCAGCCCGCACCCCGGGTTGCAGAGAAGTACTGGGGCCAACGTCCTGACTTTC.

This rearrangement joins TRBV5-6 to TRBJ2-3; possible D gene TRBD1, 5 bases. The germline V gene has CDR1 SGHDT and CDR2 YYEEEE. Trimming removed 4 bases at V and 4 bases at J, with 19 bases between. The CDR3 length is 16 residues. For the CDR3, the DNA is TGTGCCAGCAGCCTTCCGGGTCAAAGGGGCCCAGATACGCAGTATTTT. Residues: CASSLPGQRGPDTQYF.

In this sample, this clone turned up a few times. This chain uses TRBV28 with TRBJ1-2; 9 bases match TRBD1. The V gene end was trimmed by 6 bases and the J gene end by 8 bases; junction bases not matched to a gene: 16. CDR3 length equals 16 residues. CDR1 is MDHEN, CDR2 SYDVKM, per germline. CDR3 protein: CASSQYRDRVGDGYTF. CDR3 in DNA: TGTGCCAGCAGCCAATACCGGGACAGGGTAGGCGACGGCTACACCTTC.

J is TRBJ1-1 and V is TRBV3-1 (or the pseudogene TRBV3-2), with 9 nucleotides matching TRBD1. Germline CDR1 and CDR2: LGHDT and YNNKEL (reference sequence). Unmatched junction bases numbered 2, after V lost 1 base and J lost 11 bases. The CDR3 contains 12 residues. The CDR3 spells CASSQGDRGAFF. The CDR3 region has the DNA TGTGCCAGCAGCCAAGGCGACAGGGGGGCTTTCTTT.

The chain combines TRBV6-4 with TRBJ1-1; no definite D call. The CDR3 runs to 14 residues. Trimming stripped 6 bases from V and 0 bases from J, with 11 bases between. The germline V gene has CDR1 MRHNA and CDR2 SNTAGT. CDR3 protein: CASRNEYLNTEAFF. The CDR3 region has the DNA TGTGCCAGCAGAAATGAGTATCTGAACACTGAAGCTTTCTTT.

The CDR3 bases are TGTGCCACCAGTTCGGGAGCTACTACCGGGGAGCTGTTTTTT. Translated: CATSSGATTGELFF. The rearrangement joins TRBV15 to TRBJ2-2; maybe TRBD2 (6 bases). V was trimmed by 6 bases and J by 5 bases, leaving 13 bases between them. Looked up from germline, CDR1 is LNHNV and CDR2 is YYDKDF (reference sequence). CDR3 length equals 14 residues.

This clone was seen only a few times. The rearrangement uses TRBV30 and TRBJ1-6; D is undetermined. Trimming shortened V by 0 bases and J by 6 bases, and 12 bases separated the two germline ends. CDR3 size: 15 residues. The germline CDR1 and CDR2 sequences are GTSNPN and SVGIG (reference sequence). The CDR3 DNA is TGTGCCTGGAGTGTACGATGGCAGATTAATTCACCCCTCCACTTT. Its translation is CAWSVRWQINSPLHF.

This clone has a count of ten or more. The rearrangement links TRBV9 to TRBJ2-7; the D gene is possibly TRBD2 (5 bases). The V gene lost 9 bases and the J gene lost 3 bases, with 13 bases spanning the gap. There are 12 residues in the CDR3. Germline values: CDR1 SGDLS, CDR2 YYNGEE. The chain's CDR3 is CATEGVRYEQYF. The DNA of the CDR3 is TGTGCCACAGAGGGAGTCCGCTACGAGCAGTACTTC.

The sample holds a few counts of this clone. The gene calls are TRBV7-2 and TRBJ2-5, with 8 nucleotides matching TRBD1. With V trimmed by 0 bases and J by 5 bases, 8 bases remained unmatched. Germline CDR1 reads SGHTA; CDR2 reads FQGNSA. This CDR3 spans 16 amino acids. CDR3 loop: CASSLAISGGWETQYF. CDR3 bases: TGTGCCAGCAGCTTAGCGATATCAGGGGGCTGGGAGACCCAGTACTTC.

The V and J genes are TRBV11-3 and TRBJ2-3; 7 nucleotides agree with TRBD2. J lost 7 bases, V lost 3 bases, and 7 bases had no gene match. The germline CDR1 and CDR2 sequences are SGHNT and YENEEA. CDR3 size: 14 residues. Here the CDR3 reads CASSLGGVGNTQYF. CDR3 nucleotides: TGTGCCAGCAGCTTGGGGGGGGTCGGCAATACGCAGTATTTT.

The chain carries TRBV9 and TRBJ1-6, with D unresolved. The germline V and J ends were trimmed by 0 bases and 9 bases, with 16 bases remaining between them. The length of the CDR3 is 16 residues. In germline, CDR1 is SGDLS, CDR2 YYNGEE. The CDR3 loop reads CASSVGTNEWSSPLHF. In DNA form, the CDR3 reads TGTGCCAGCAGCGTAGGCACAAATGAGTGGAGTTCACCCCTCCACTTT.

The V gene is TRBV3-1 (or the pseudogene TRBV3-2), the J gene TRBJ2-1, with 11 positions matching TRBD2. Germline lookup yields CDR1 LGHDT and CDR2 YNNKEL (reference sequence). V lost 4 bases and J lost 6; bases outside the gene matches: 14. CDR3 size: 18 residues. The CDR3 coding sequence is TGTGCCAGCAGCCGACAACTAGCGGGGGCGACCAATTCCAATGAGCAGTTCTTC. It specifies CASSRQLAGATNSNEQFF.

This sequence joins TRBV5-1 and TRBJ2-4; D gene uncertain. The V and J ends lost 1 base and 2 bases respectively, with 19 bases between them. The CDR3 contains 18 residues. Germline CDR1 is SGHRS and CDR2 is YFSETQ. CDR3 loop: CASSLFVLAGTSKNIQYF. The CDR3 DNA reads as TGCGCCAGCAGCTTGTTCGTCTTGGCAGGAACCTCCAAAAACATTCAGTACTTC.

The rearrangement uses TRBV28 and TRBJ2-1, with 8 positions matching TRBD2. The CDR3 has 16 residues. V lost 5 bases, J lost 7 bases, and 13 bases stayed unmatched. Germline CDR1 reads MDHEN; CDR2 reads SYDVKM. For the CDR3, the DNA is TGTGCCAGCAGTCCGTCGACTAGCGAATCTATTAATGAGCAGTTCTTC. It yields the protein CASSPSTSESINEQFF.

The V gene is TRBV5-6, the J gene TRBJ2-5; 8 bases fit TRBD1. Unmatched junction bases numbered 10, after V lost 3 bases and J lost 3 bases. CDR1 and CDR2 (germline): SGHDT, YYEEEE. CDR3 length equals 16 residues. The CDR3 loop reads CASSSPGTGTKETQYF. CDR3 coding DNA: TGTGCCAGCAGCTCCCCCGGGACAGGCACAAAAGAGACCCAGTACTTC.

V is TRBV30 and J is TRBJ2-2; TRBD2 aligns across 7 bases. The CDR3 has 14 amino acids. Germline values: CDR1 GTSNPN, CDR2 SVGIG (reference sequence). V was pared by 7 bases and J by 4 bases, with 9 bases of the junction left unmatched. CDR3 in amino acids: CASPRRESTGELFF. In nucleotides, the CDR3 is TGTGCCTCCCCCCGGCGGGAGAGCACCGGGGAGCTGTTTTTT.

This rearrangement joins TRBV9 to TRBJ1-3; D call uncertain. Per the germline V gene, CDR1 is SGDLS and CDR2 is YYNGEE. Trimming took off 4 bases at V and 4 bases at J, with 9 bases between the two ends. The CDR3 length is 13 residues. Written as DNA, the CDR3 is TGTGCCAGCAGCCTCCTAACGGGAAACACCATATATTTT. As protein: CASSLLTGNTIYF.

This clone was detected only once. This chain connects TRBV6-6 to TRBJ2-3; D not resolved. The CDR3 is 14 amino acids. In germline, CDR1 is MNHNY, CDR2 SVGAGI (reference sequence). V was clipped by 2 bases and J by 5 bases, with 11 bases between them. DNA for the CDR3: TGTGCCAGCAGTTACGTAACGGTAGTAGATACGCAGTATTTT. Translation: CASSYVTVVDTQYF.

V is TRBV4-1 and J is TRBJ1-2, with 7 bases fitting TRBD1. Germline V CDR1 and CDR2: MGHRA, YSYEKL. Germline trimming cut 0 bases from V and 4 bases from J; bases unmatched to any gene: 8. The CDR3 is made up of 16 amino acids. The CDR3 DNA reads TGCGCCAGCAGCCAAGATATCCAGGGGGGTGTCTATGGCTACACCTTC. The encoded protein is CASSQDIQGGVYGYTF.

The chain joins TRBV20-1 to TRBJ2-3, with 8 bases identical to TRBD1. This CDR3 is 14 amino acids long. J gave up 2 bases and V 3 bases, and 4 bases lay outside the gene matches. Germline V gene data show CDR1 as DFQATT and CDR2 as SNEGSKA (reference sequence). The CDR3 reads CSASDRGSTDTQYF. In DNA, the CDR3 is TGCAGTGCTAGTGACAGGGGTTCCACAGATACGCAGTATTTT.

The V gene is TRBV9, the J gene TRBJ2-1; weak D call: TRBD2 (6 bases). This CDR3 is 16 amino acids long. CDR1 is SGDLS and CDR2 is YYNGEE in the germline V gene. Trimming stripped 2 bases from V and 5 bases from J, with 17 bases between. In nucleotides, the CDR3 is TGTGCCAGCAGCGTGTTGGGGGGAAGATTGGACAATGAGCAGTTCTTC. Residues: CASSVLGGRLDNEQFF.

The CDR3 spells CASSPAGYSYNEQFF. The CDR3 DNA follows: TGTGCCAGCAGCCCAGCGGGATACTCCTACAATGAGCAGTTCTTC. The V call is TRBV7-2, the J call TRBJ2-1, with 7 bases identical to TRBD2. V trimming: 5 bases; J trimming: 0 bases; junction bases outside the gene matches: 4. This CDR3 spans 15 amino acids. From germline, CDR1 is SGHTA and CDR2 FQGNSA. Together with reference TRBV7-2 and TRBJ2-1, the CDR3 gives the full variable domain: GAGVSQSPSNKVTEKGKDVELRCDPISGHTALYWYRQSLGQGLEFLIYFQGNSAPDKSGLPSDRFSAERTGGSVSTLTIQRTQQEDSAVYLCASSPAGYSYNEQFFGPGTRLTVL.

This clone has a single count. This chain uses TRBV6-6 with TRBJ2-5; 7 nucleotides agree with TRBD2. The CDR3 extends over 12 amino acids. Germline values: CDR1 MNHNY, CDR2 SVGAGI (reference sequence). Trimming at V came to 5 bases and at J to 5 bases, leaving 2 bases not matched to a gene. In DNA form, the CDR3 reads TGTGCCAGCAGTAACGGGAGGGAGACCCAGTACTTC. It yields the protein CASSNGRETQYF.

J is TRBJ2-7 and V is TRBV6-5; 8 bases agree with TRBD1. Germline V CDR1 and CDR2: MNHEY, SVGAGI. This CDR3 has 14 amino acids. V lost 6 bases, J lost 6 bases, and 10 bases stayed unmatched. In DNA, the CDR3 is TGTGCCAGCAGCTTACCCTCGGACAGGGCCGAGCAGTACTTC. Its protein product is CASSLPSDRAEQYF.

The rearrangement links TRBV28 to TRBJ2-7; 7 nucleotides align to TRBD2. CDR1 and CDR2 (germline): MDHEN, SYDVKM. The junction had 0 bases not matched to a gene; V was cut back by 6 bases and J by 4 bases. The CDR3 runs to 11 residues. The CDR3 DNA follows: TGTGCCAGCAGGGGGGGGTACGAGCAGTACTTC. Residues: CASRGGYEQYF.

The chain couples TRBV6-6 to TRBJ1-5, with D perhaps TRBD1 (6 bases). The germline CDR1 and CDR2 sequences are MNHNY and SVGAGI (reference sequence). The V gene lost 6 bases and the J gene lost 4 bases, with 10 bases spanning the gap. This CDR3 region has 13 residues. CDR3 sequence (DNA): TGTGCCAGCAGACTCGGACAGAATCAGCCCCAGCATTTT. Amino acids: CASRLGQNQPQHF.

This chain links TRBV4-2 with TRBJ2-3; 8 bases are shared with TRBD2. The CDR3 extends over 16 amino acids. Germline CDR1 reads LGHNA; CDR2 reads YNFKEQ. Trimming cost V 3 bases and J 4 bases; bases outside gene matches: 9. This CDR3 reads CASSQPRGGRADTQYF. The CDR3 DNA is TGTGCCAGCAGCCAGCCACGGGGGGGCAGAGCAGATACGCAGTATTTT.

The chain couples TRBV28 to TRBJ1-3; the D is unclear. This CDR3 is built from 15 residues. The V gene lost 4 bases and the J gene lost 4 bases, with 14 bases spanning the gap. Germline V CDR1 and CDR2: MDHEN, SYDVKM. The CDR3 coding sequence is TGTGCCAGCAGTTCGGAGGCGGGAGTGGGAAACACCATATATTTT. It yields the protein CASSSEAGVGNTIYF.

The chain has TRBV7-2 and TRBJ2-1; 12 nucleotides align to TRBD2. V trimming: 6 bases; J trimming: 10 bases; junction bases outside the gene matches: 7. The CDR3 spans 14 residues. CDR1 SGHTA and CDR2 FQGNSA come from the germline V gene. The CDR3 spells CASSRTSGGLEQFF. CDR3 DNA sequence: TGTGCCAGCAGTCGAACTAGCGGGGGGTTAGAGCAGTTCTTC.

This clone was counted once. V gene TRBV10-1 combines with J gene TRBJ2-3, with 9 bases lining up with TRBD2. The germline gives CDR1 WNHNN, CDR2 SYGVQD (reference sequence). The V and J ends lost 3 bases and 5 bases, in that order; junction bases with no gene match: 9. This CDR3 is built from 16 residues. CDR3 sequence: CASSDRLADSGDTQYF. The CDR3 DNA reads TGCGCCAGCAGTGACCGACTAGCGGACTCAGGAGATACGCAGTATTTT.